The 13 T cell receptor beta chains given below trace back to one sample, sequenced in a study of blood T cell repertoires in COVID-19. Assay used: immunoSEQ multiplex PCR; TCRdb lists only in-frame clones, some missing. The sample yields about 130,000 clones, about 74% seen once. The sample was peripheral blood. Receptors originate from a man at least 80 years old with COVID-19, enrolled during active disease.

V and J are TRBV7-9 and TRBJ2-5; tentative D call: TRBD2 (7 bases). CDR1 and CDR2 (germline): SEHNR, FQNEAQ (reference sequence). The CDR3 has 16 amino acids. V lost 5 bases, J lost 2 bases, and 18 bases lay in between. The CDR3 region is CASSRGGGTAQETQYF. The CDR3 DNA reads as TGTGCCAGCAGCCGTGGGGGGGGCACAGCTCAAGAGACCCAGTACTTC.

This clone was picked up a small number of times. The CDR3 sequence: CASSLGLRGSSGNTIYF. The CDR3 nucleotides are TGTGCCAGCAGCTTAGGATTACGGGGGTCTTCTGGAAACACCATATATTTT. J is TRBJ1-3 and V is TRBV7-9, with a possible D match to TRBD1 (5 bases). CDR1 and CDR2 from the germline V gene are SEHNR and FQNEAQ (reference sequence). The germline V and J ends were trimmed by 1 base and 1 base, with 14 bases remaining between them. CDR3 length: 17 residues.

The gene calls are TRBV4-3 and TRBJ2-6; 8 bases are shared with TRBD2. CDR3 length: 19 amino acids. Germline lookup yields CDR1 LGHNA and CDR2 YSLEER. The J segment lost 0 bases and the V segment lost 0 bases, leaving 7 bases of the junction unmatched. The CDR3 loop reads CASSQDLLAGSSGANVLTF. The CDR3 nucleotides are TGCGCCAGCAGCCAAGATCTCCTAGCGGGCAGCTCTGGGGCCAACGTCCTGACTTTC.

V is TRBV15 and J is TRBJ1-6, with D hard to call. Trimming shortened V by 0 bases and J by 8 bases, and 11 bases separated the two germline ends. This CDR3 is 15 amino acids long. Germline CDR1 and CDR2: LNHNV and YYDKDF (reference sequence). The DNA for the CDR3 is TGTGCCACCAGCAGAGATAGAAAGCTAGATTCACCCCTCCACTTT. It is translated as CATSRDRKLDSPLHF.

The gene calls are TRBV5-1 and TRBJ2-5; D might be TRBD1 (5 bases). Germline CDR1 SGHRS, CDR2 YFSETQ. Trimming cost V 0 bases and J 5 bases, with 11 bases left between them. The CDR3 is made up of 14 amino acids. For the CDR3, the DNA is TGCGCCAGCAGCTTGGCAGTCAGGGCGGAGACCCAGTACTTC. It translates to CASSLAVRAETQYF.

J is TRBJ2-2 and V is TRBV27; D call uncertain. The CDR3 length is 17 residues. The germline V and J ends were trimmed by 6 bases and 1 base, with 18 bases remaining between them. Germline CDR1 is MNHEY and CDR2 is SMNVEV (reference sequence). This CDR3 is CASSKLTIPRNTGELFF. As DNA, the CDR3 is TGTGCCAGCAGCAAACTCACTATACCGCGGAACACCGGGGAGCTGTTTTTT.

The V and J genes are TRBV28 and TRBJ1-5; 7 nucleotides agree with TRBD1. CDR1 MDHEN and CDR2 SYDVKM come from the germline V gene. J gave up 4 bases and V 3 bases, and 6 bases lay outside the gene matches. The CDR3 contains 15 residues. In nucleotides, the CDR3 is TGTGCCAGCAGTTTTGAGGGGGCGGGAAATCAGCCCCAGCATTTT. Amino acids: CASSFEGAGNQPQHF.

The gene calls are TRBV6-5 and TRBJ1-2, with 9 bases aligning to TRBD1. Germline CDR1 MNHEY, CDR2 SVGAGI. This CDR3 region has 15 residues. V lost 6 bases and J lost 8; bases outside the gene matches: 13. CDR3 nucleotides: TGTGCCAGCAGCTCATTTGTACAGGGGGCAGGCGGCTACACCTTC. Protein product: CASSSFVQGAGGYTF.

Comments on this clone: A read error may be the cause here, since a much bigger clone is one base away. This chain links TRBV7-2 with TRBJ2-7; tentative D call: TRBD1 (5 bases). The CDR3 spans 13 residues. Trimming shortened V by 1 base and J by 2 bases, and 6 bases separated the two germline ends. Germline V gives CDR1 SGHTA, CDR2 FQGNSA. In nucleotides, the CDR3 is TGTGCCAGCAGCTTAGACAGGACCTACGAGCAGTACTTC. This gives the protein CASSLDRTYEQYF.

The chain is built from TRBV4-2 and TRBJ1-1; D is unresolved. Germline CDR1 reads LGHNA; CDR2 reads YNFKEQ. The V and J ends lost 4 bases and 3 bases respectively, with 15 bases between them. The CDR3 length is 15 residues. In DNA, the CDR3 is TGTGCCAGCAGCCCCGTGGGGAGCTTCGACACTGAAGCTTTCTTT. The encoded protein is CASSPVGSFDTEAFF.

The chain couples TRBV9 to TRBJ2-2, with a weak D call TRBD2 (6 bases). V was trimmed by 0 bases and J by 4 bases, leaving 13 bases between them. The V gene's germline CDR1 is SGDLS and CDR2 YYNGEE. The CDR3 has 16 amino acids. CDR3 region: CASSVGASVRTGELFF. CDR3 nucleotides: TGTGCCAGCAGCGTAGGGGCTAGCGTCCGCACCGGGGAGCTGTTTTTT.

This clone was seen a handful of times. This chain uses TRBV6-5 with TRBJ2-7; D is undetermined. V lost 5 bases and J lost 0, with 14 bases in between. Germline loops: CDR1 MNHEY, CDR2 SVGAGI. This CDR3 spans 15 amino acids. CDR3 DNA sequence: TGTGCCAGCAGTATGATGGCGGTTAGCTCCTACGAGCAGTACTTC. Amino acids: CASSMMAVSSYEQYF.

V usage is TRBV5-1 and J usage is TRBJ2-2, with D possibly matching TRBD1 (5 bases). The CDR3 is 13 amino acids. Per germline, CDR1 SGHRS and CDR2 YFSETQ. V shed 4 bases and J shed 4 bases, with 8 bases lying between them. The CDR3 is CASSPDITGELFF. Here the CDR3 DNA reads TGCGCCAGCAGCCCGGACATCACCGGGGAGCTGTTTTTT.